The clone carrying this T cell receptor beta chain occurred a few times. The antigen is undetermined. The assay was immunoSEQ multiplex PCR, and TCRdb's table has in-frame clones only and misses some. The data contain about 39,000 clones, around 75% of them singletons. Germline CDR1 reads MDHEN; CDR2 reads SYDVKM. The CDR3 length is 15 residues. V was clipped by 2 bases and J by 8 bases; unmatched bases: 9. This record belongs to a study of T cells in localized non-small cell lung cancer. Broader study findings: Sequencing covered just one tumor region, so heterogeneity cannot be ruled out. Adjacent uninvolved lung had the highest clonality, suggesting focused antigen responses. Median roughly 57 top-100 tumor clones were shared with paired adjacent lung.

Sequences were derived from PBMCs, sampled before any cancer treatment. This chain links TRBV28 with TRBJ2-1; 7 bases match TRBD2. The TCR sequence derives from a woman aged 35 to 75 with stage II squamous cell lung carcinoma. Here the CDR3 DNA reads TGTGCCAGCAGTTTAGGATCCTCTGGGGGGGATGAGCAGTTCTTC. The encoded protein is CASSLGSSGGDEQFF.